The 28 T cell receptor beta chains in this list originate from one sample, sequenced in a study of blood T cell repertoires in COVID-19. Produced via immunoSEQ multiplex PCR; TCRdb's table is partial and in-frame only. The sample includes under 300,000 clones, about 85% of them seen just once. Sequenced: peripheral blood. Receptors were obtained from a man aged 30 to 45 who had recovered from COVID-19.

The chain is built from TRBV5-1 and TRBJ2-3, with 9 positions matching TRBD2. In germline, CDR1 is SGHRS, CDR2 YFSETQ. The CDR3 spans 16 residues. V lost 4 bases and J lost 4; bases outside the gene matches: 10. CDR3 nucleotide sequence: TGCGCCAGCAGCCTGGAGGTAGCGGGGGTGGCAGATACGCAGTATTTT. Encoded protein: CASSLEVAGVADTQYF.

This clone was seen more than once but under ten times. CDR3 protein: CASSLRTGDGYTF. CDR3 in DNA: TGTGCCAGCAGTTTAAGGACAGGGGATGGCTACACCTTC. This sequence joins TRBV27 and TRBJ1-2; TRBD1 matches 9 bases. The V and J ends lost 2 bases and 6 bases, in that order; junction bases with no gene match: 1. The CDR3 has 13 residues. Germline CDR1 reads MNHEY; CDR2 reads SMNVEV (reference sequence).

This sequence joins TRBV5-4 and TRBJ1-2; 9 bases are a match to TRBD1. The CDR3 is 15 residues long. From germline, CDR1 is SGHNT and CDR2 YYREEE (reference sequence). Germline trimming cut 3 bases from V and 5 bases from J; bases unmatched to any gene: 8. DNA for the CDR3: TGTGCCAGCAGCTCTGGACAGGGGTCGGGGTATGGCTACACCTTC. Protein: CASSSGQGSGYGYTF.

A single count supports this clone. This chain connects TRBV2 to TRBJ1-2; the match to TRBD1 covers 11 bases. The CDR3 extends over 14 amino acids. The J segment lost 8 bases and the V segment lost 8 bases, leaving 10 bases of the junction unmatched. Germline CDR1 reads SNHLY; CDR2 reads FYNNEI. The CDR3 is CASGLGQGVGGYTF. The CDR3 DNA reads TGTGCCAGCGGGCTGGGACAGGGGGTTGGAGGCTACACCTTC. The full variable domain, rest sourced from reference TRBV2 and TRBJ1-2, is EPEVTQTPSHQVTQMGQEVILRCVPISNHLYFYWYRQILGQKVEFLVSFYNNEISEKSEIFDDQFSVERPDGSNFTLKIRSTKLEDSAMYFCASGLGQGVGGYTFGSGTRLTVV.

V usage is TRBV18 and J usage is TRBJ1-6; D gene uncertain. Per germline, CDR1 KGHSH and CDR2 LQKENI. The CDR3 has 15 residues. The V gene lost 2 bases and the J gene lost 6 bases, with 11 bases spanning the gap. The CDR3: CASSPDISFNSPLHF. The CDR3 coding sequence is TGTGCCAGCTCACCAGATATCAGTTTTAATTCACCCCTCCACTTT. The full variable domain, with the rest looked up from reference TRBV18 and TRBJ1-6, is NAGVMQNPRHLVRRRGQEARLRCSPMKGHSHVYWYRQLPEEGLKFMVYLQKENIIDESGMPKERFSAEFPKEGPSILRIQQVVRGDSAAYFCASSPDISFNSPLHFGNGTRLTVT.

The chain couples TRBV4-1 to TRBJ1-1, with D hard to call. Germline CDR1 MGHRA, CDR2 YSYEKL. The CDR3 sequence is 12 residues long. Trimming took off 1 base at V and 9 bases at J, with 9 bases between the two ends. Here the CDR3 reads CASSQGADKAFF. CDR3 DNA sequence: TGCGCCAGCAGCCAAGGGGCAGATAAAGCTTTCTTT.

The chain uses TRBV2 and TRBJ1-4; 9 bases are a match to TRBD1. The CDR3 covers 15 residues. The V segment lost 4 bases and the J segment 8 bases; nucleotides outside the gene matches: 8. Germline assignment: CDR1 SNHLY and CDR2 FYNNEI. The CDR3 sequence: CASSAQGQGGEKLFF. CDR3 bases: TGTGCCAGCAGTGCGCAGGGACAGGGAGGGGAAAAACTGTTTTTT.

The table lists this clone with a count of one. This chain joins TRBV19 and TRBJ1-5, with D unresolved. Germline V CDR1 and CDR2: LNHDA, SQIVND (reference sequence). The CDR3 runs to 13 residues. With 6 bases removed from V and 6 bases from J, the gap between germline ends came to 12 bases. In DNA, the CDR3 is TGTGCCAGTAGGTGGGCAGCCGGTCAGCCCCAGCATTTT. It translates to CASRWAAGQPQHF.

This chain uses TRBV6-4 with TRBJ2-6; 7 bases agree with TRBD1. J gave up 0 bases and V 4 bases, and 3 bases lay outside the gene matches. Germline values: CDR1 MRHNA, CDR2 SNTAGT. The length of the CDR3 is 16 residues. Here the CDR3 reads CASSGDSNSGANVLTF. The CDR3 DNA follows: TGTGCCAGCAGTGGGGACAGCAACTCTGGGGCCAACGTCCTGACTTTC.

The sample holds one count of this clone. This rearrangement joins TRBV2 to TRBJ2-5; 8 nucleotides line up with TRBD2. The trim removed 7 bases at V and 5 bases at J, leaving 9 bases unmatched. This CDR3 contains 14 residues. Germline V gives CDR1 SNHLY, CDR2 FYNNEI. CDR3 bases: TGTGCCAGCACCCCGGGACTAGTATCTGAGACCCAGTACTTC. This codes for CASTPGLVSETQYF.

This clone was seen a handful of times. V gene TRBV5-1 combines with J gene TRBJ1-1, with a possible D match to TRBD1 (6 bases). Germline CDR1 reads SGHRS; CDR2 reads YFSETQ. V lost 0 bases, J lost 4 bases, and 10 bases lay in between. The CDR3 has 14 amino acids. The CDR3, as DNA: TGCGCCAGCAGCTTGGGTGCAGGGGCCACTGAAGCTTTCTTT. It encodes CASSLGAGATEAFF.

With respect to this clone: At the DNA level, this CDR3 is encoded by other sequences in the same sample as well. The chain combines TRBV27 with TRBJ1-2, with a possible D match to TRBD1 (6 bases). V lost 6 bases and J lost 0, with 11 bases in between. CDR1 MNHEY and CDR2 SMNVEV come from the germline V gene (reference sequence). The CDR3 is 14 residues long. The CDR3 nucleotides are TGTGCCAGCAGGCCGACAGGATCTAACTATGGCTACACCTTC. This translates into CASRPTGSNYGYTF.

CDR3 DNA sequence: TGCGCCAGCAGCGAAGGGACAGGGGATGGCTACACCTTC. Its protein product is CASSEGTGDGYTF. V is TRBV5-1 and J is TRBJ1-2; 10 nucleotides align to TRBD1. From germline, CDR1 is SGHRS and CDR2 YFSETQ. V dropped 4 bases and J dropped 6; count of bases not matched to a gene: 3. This CDR3 is built from 13 residues. The full variable domain, rest sourced from reference TRBV5-1 and TRBJ1-2, is KAGVTQTPRYLIKTRGQQVTLSCSPISGHRSVSWYQQTPGQGLQFLFEYFSETQRNKGNFPGRFSGRQFSNSRSEMNVSTLELGDSALYLCASSEGTGDGYTFGSGTRLTVV.

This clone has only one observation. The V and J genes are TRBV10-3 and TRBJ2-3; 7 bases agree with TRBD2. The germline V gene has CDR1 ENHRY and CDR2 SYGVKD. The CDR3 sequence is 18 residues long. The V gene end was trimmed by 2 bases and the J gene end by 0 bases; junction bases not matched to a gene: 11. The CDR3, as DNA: TGTGCCATCAGTGAGGAAGACATTCTAGCGGCTAGCACAGATACGCAGTATTTT. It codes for CAISEEDILAASTDTQYF.

The CDR3, as DNA: TGTGCCAGCAGCCAAGGGTCCTGGGACAGACTATACAATGAGCAGTTCTTC. Translation: CASSQGSWDRLYNEQFF. V and J are TRBV3-1 (or the pseudogene TRBV3-2) and TRBJ2-1; 7 bases agree with TRBD1. V lost 1 base to trimming and J lost 4 bases; unmatched junction nucleotides: 10. Germline V gene sequence: CDR1 LGHDT, CDR2 YNNKEL (reference sequence). This CDR3 contains 17 residues.

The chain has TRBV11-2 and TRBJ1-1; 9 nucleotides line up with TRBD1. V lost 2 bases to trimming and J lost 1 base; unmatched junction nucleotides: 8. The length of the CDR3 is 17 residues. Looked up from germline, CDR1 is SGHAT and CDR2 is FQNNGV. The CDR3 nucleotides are TGTGCCAGCAGCTTAAATGCGGCGGGACAGGGGAACACTGAAGCTTTCTTT. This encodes CASSLNAAGQGNTEAFF.

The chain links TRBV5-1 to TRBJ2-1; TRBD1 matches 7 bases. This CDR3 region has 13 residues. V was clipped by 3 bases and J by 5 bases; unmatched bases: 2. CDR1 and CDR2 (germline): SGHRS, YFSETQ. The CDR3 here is CASSWGQNNEQFF. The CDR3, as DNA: TGCGCCAGCAGCTGGGGACAGAACAATGAGCAGTTCTTC.

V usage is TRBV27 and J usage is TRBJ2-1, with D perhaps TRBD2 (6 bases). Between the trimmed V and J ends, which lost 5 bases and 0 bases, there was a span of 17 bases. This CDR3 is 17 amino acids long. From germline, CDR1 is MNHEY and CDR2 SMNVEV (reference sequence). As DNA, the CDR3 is TGTGCCAGCAGTCCCTATAGGACTACCCCCTCCTACAATGAGCAGTTCTTC. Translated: CASSPYRTTPSYNEQFF.

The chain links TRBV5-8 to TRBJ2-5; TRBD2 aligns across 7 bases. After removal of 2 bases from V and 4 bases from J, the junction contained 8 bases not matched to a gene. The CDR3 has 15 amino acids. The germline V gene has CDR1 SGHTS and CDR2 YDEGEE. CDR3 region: CASSFGGNRGETQYF. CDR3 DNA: TGTGCCAGCAGCTTCGGGGGGAACCGGGGAGAGACCCAGTACTTC.

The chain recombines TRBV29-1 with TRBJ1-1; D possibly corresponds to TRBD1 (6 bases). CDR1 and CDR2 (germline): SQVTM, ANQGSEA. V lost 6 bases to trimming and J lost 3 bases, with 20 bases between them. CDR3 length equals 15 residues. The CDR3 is CSVPGRGSQDTEAFF. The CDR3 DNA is TGCAGCGTCCCTGGCAGGGGTAGTCAGGACACTGAAGCTTTCTTT.

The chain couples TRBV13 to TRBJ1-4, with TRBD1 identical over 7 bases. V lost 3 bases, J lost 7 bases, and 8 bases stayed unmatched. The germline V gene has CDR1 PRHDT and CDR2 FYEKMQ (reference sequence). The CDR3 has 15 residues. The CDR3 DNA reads TGTGCCAGCAGCTTCAGGGGGACGGCTCGTGAAAAACTGTTTTTT. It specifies CASSFRGTAREKLFF.

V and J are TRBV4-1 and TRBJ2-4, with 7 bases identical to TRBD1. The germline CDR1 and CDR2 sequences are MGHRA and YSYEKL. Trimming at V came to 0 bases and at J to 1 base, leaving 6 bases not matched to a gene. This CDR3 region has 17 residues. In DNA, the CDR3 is TGCGCCAGCAGCCAAGAGAGGGGGCGAGGGGCCAAAAACATTCAGTACTTC. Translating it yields CASSQERGRGAKNIQYF.

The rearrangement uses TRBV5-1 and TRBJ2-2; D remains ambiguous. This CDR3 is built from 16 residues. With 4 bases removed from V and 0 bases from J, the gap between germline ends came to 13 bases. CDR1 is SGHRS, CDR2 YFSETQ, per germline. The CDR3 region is CASSPSNAANTGELFF. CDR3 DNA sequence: TGCGCCAGCAGCCCCTCTAATGCCGCGAACACCGGGGAGCTGTTTTTT.

Here the CDR3 DNA reads TGTGCCAGCAGCCAGAGACAGGGCGAAGCTTTCTTT. This gives the protein CASSQRQGEAFF. The V gene is TRBV3-1 (or the pseudogene TRBV3-2), the J gene TRBJ1-1, with 7 bases matching TRBD1. V lost 3 bases and J lost 8; bases outside the gene matches: 3. In germline, CDR1 is LGHDT, CDR2 YNNKEL (reference sequence). The CDR3 spans 12 residues.

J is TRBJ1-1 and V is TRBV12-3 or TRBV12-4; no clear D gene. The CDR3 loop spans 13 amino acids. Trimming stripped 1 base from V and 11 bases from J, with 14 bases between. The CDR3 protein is CASSLGRNFRAFF. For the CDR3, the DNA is TGTGCCAGCAGTTTAGGCCGTAACTTCAGGGCTTTCTTT.

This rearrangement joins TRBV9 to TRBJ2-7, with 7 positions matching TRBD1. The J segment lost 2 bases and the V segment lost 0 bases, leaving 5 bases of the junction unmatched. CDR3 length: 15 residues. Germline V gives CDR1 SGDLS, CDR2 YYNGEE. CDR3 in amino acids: CASSVGLGQAYEQYF. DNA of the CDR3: TGTGCCAGCAGCGTAGGTCTTGGACAGGCCTACGAGCAGTACTTC.

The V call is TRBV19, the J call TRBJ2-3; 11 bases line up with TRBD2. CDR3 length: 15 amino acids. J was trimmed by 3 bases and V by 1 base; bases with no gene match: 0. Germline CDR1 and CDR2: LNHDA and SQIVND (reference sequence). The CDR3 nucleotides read TGTGCCAGTAGTATAGTAGCGGGGGGGACAGATACGCAGTATTTT. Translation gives CASSIVAGGTDTQYF. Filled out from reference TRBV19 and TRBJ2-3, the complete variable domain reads DGGITQSPKYLFRKEGQNVTLSCEQNLNHDAMYWYRQDPGQGLRLIYYSQIVNDFQKGDIAEGYSVSREKKESFPLTVTSAQKNPTAFYLCASSIVAGGTDTQYFGPGTRLTVL.

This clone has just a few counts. CDR3 DNA sequence: TGTGCCAGCAGCTACCTACAGGGGACGAACACTGAAGCTTTCTTT. The encoded protein is CASSYLQGTNTEAFF. The rearrangement links TRBV7-9 to TRBJ1-1, with 7 bases that match TRBD1. Germline lookup yields CDR1 SEHNR and CDR2 FQNEAQ (reference sequence). The CDR3 has 15 amino acids. The V and J ends lost 4 bases and 1 base, in that order; junction bases with no gene match: 6.